These T cell receptor beta chains were read from a single sample in a study of blood T cell repertoires in COVID-19. Profiled with immunoSEQ multiplex PCR; TCRdb holds only in-frame clones, not every one. The profile covers over 200,000 clones, with around 85% appearing a single time and approximately 8.7% taken by the ten largest. Sequenced: peripheral blood. The source of these receptors is a woman of 80 years or more with acute or convalescent COVID-19. Both conserved end residues are part of each CDR3. A D gene is named only where the DNA matches it firmly. Size is omitted from some rows. Given values are once, few, many or a class for expanded clones.

clone_size	d_call	v_call	j_call	cdr3_length	cdr3_nt	cdr3_aa
-	TRBD1	TRBV6-5	TRBJ1-5	15	TGTGCCAGCAGTCCTCAGGCAGGGGGCGACCAGCCCCAGCATTTT	CASSPQAGGDQPQHF
-	TRBD2	TRBV7-3	TRBJ2-3	16	TGTGCCAGCAGCAAAGTTAGCGGGAGAAGGACAGATACGCAGTATTTT	CASSKVSGRRTDTQYF
few	-	TRBV3-1/TRBV3-2	TRBJ1-1	14	TGTGCCAGCAGCCAAGGGGGGGGATACACTGAAGCTTTCTTT	CASSQGGGYTEAFF
once	TRBD1	TRBV14	TRBJ2-3	16	TGTGCCAGCAGCCAATTAGGGACAGTTGACACAGATACGCAGTATTTT	CASSQLGTVDTDTQYF
-	-	TRBV7-2	TRBJ2-7	15	TGTGCCAGCAGTCAACCCCATCAGGCCCCCTACGAGCAGTACTTC	CASSQPHQAPYEQYF
-	-	TRBV19	TRBJ2-3	14	TGTGCCAGTAGTATCCAGGGGCTCTCAGATACGCAGTATTTT	CASSIQGLSDTQYF
-	TRBD2	TRBV7-2	TRBJ2-1	16	TGTGCCAGCAGCTCCTCAGTATGGACTAGCGTGAATGAGCAGTTCTTC	CASSSSVWTSVNEQFF
-	-	TRBV12-3/TRBV12-4	TRBJ1-2	11	TGTGCCAGCAGCAGTTATACTGGCTACACCTTC	CASSSYTGYTF
-	-	TRBV7-2	TRBJ1-2	14	TGTGCCAGCAGCTTAAGTCCAGGGATCTATGGCTACACCTTC	CASSLSPGIYGYTF
few	-	TRBV29-1	TRBJ1-4	13	TGCAGCGTTGGAGCCCCAACTAATGAAAAACTGTTTTTT	CSVGAPTNEKLFF